These 25 T cell receptor beta chains came from one sample sequenced in a study of blood T cell repertoires in COVID-19 (dated by TCRdb to 2020 to 2022). The library relied on the immunoSEQ multiplex PCR assay. This is the immuneACCESS table as TCRdb keeps it, with only in-frame sequences that have V and J called. A part of the clones is gone; compared with another copy, unresolved V genes explain less than half, and the rest is unexplained. The sample has 150,000 to 200,000 clones on record, 82% of them singletons. The ten largest clones take up 15% to 20% of the sample. Sequencing was performed on PBMCs or T cells enriched from blood (not recorded which). The receptors derive from a man in his fifties or sixties who had recovered from COVID-19.

CDR3 bases: TGTGCCAGCAGCTTATCCGGGTTCGCTGAAGCTTTCTTT. This codes for CASSLSGFAEAFF. The V and J genes are TRBV7-2 and TRBJ1-1; the D is unclear. CDR1 SGHTA and CDR2 FQGNSA come from the germline V gene. This CDR3 spans 13 amino acids. V lost 2 bases to trimming and J lost 6 bases, with 10 bases between them.

The J gene is TRBJ1-2, the V gene TRBV5-5, with D possibly being TRBD1 (6 bases). The V gene's germline CDR1 is SGHKS and CDR2 YYEKEE (reference sequence). The CDR3 consists of 15 residues. Between the trimmed V and J ends, which lost 3 bases and 8 bases, there was a span of 20 bases. In DNA, the CDR3 is TGTGCCAGCAGCTCGGGACAAGGCGGGTTGAGAGGCTACACCTTC. Amino acid sequence: CASSSGQGGLRGYTF.

This chain uses TRBV6-5 with TRBJ1-2, with D possibly TRBD1 on 5 matching bases. CDR1 and CDR2 (germline): MNHEY, SVGAGI. The CDR3 extends over 15 amino acids. V was trimmed by 7 bases and J by 3 bases, leaving 18 bases between them. This chain's CDR3 is CASIDWGGEDYGYTF. In DNA, the CDR3 is TGTGCCAGCATCGACTGGGGGGGAGAGGACTATGGCTACACCTTC.

The genes are TRBV5-4 and TRBJ1-4, with a possible D match to TRBD1 (6 bases). The CDR3 runs 14 residues. The V and J ends lost 1 base and 8 bases respectively, with 12 bases between them. Germline values: CDR1 SGHNT, CDR2 YYREEE (reference sequence). The CDR3 nucleotides are TGTGCCAGCAGCTTGCCCGGGACACAGGAAAAACTGTTTTTT. Translation: CASSLPGTQEKLFF. The full variable domain, in which reference TRBV5-4 and TRBJ1-4 provide the parts outside the CDR3, is ETGVTQSPTHLIKTRGQQVTLRCSSQSGHNTVSWYQQALGQGPQFIFQYYREEENGRGNFPPRFSGLQFPNYSSELNVNALELDDSALYLCASSLPGTQEKLFFGSGTQLSVL.

This chain joins TRBV5-1 and TRBJ2-5, with no clear D. Germline-derived CDR1 and CDR2 are SGHRS and YFSETQ. Trimming left V 0 bases short and J 5 bases short, with 5 bases between. The CDR3 has 12 residues. The CDR3 nucleotides are TGCGCCAGCAGCTTGGCTATGGAGACCCAGTACTTC. This gives the protein CASSLAMETQYF.

This clone was detected ten times or more. The rearrangement uses TRBV21-1 and TRBJ2-1; TRBD1 is taken as the D call from the table, unchecked against the DNA. TRBV21-1 is listed as a pseudogene. CDR3 size: 14 residues. The CDR3 sequence is CASSGTGRKGEQFF. CDR3 DNA: TGTGCCAGCAGCGGGACAGGGAGGAAGGGTGAGCAGTTCTTC.

The V call is TRBV18, the J call TRBJ1-1, with 7 bases fitting TRBD1. CDR3 length equals 17 residues. The germline CDR1 and CDR2 sequences are KGHSH and LQKENI. Germline trimming cut 1 base from V and 7 bases from J; bases unmatched to any gene: 15. The CDR3, as DNA: TGTGCCAGCTCACCACTTTATCCGGGACAGATACTATTTGAAGCTTTCTTT. Residues: CASSPLYPGQILFEAFF.

J is TRBJ1-1 and V is TRBV28; D might be TRBD1 (6 bases). CDR3 length: 14 amino acids. Germline V gives CDR1 MDHEN, CDR2 SYDVKM. V was cut by 3 bases and J by 1 base, with 9 bases left in between. CDR3 protein: CASSFRGRNTEAFF. As DNA, the CDR3 is TGTGCCAGCAGTTTTAGGGGGAGGAACACTGAAGCTTTCTTT. Full variable domain (missing parts from reference TRBV28 and TRBJ1-1): DVKVTQSSRYLVKRTGEKVFLECVQDMDHENMFWYRQDPGLGLRLIYFSYDVKMKEKGDIPEGYSVSREKKERFSLILESASTNQTSMYLCASSFRGRNTEAFFGQGTRLTVV.

This clone was seen a single time. This chain links TRBV19 with TRBJ1-6; D remains unclear. Looked up from germline, CDR1 is LNHDA and CDR2 is SQIVND (reference sequence). The V end lost 4 bases, the J end lost 9 bases, and 16 bases lay between the germline ends. This CDR3 comprises 15 residues. The CDR3 spells CASSKEGLGGSPLHF. The CDR3, as DNA: TGTGCCAGTAGTAAGGAGGGCCTAGGTGGTTCACCCCTCCACTTT.

CDR3 nucleotides: TGTGCCAGCAACCCAAAGAGCGGGAGGGACTACGAGCAGTACTTC. Residues: CASNPKSGRDYEQYF. The chain uses TRBV7-8 and TRBJ2-7, with 10 bases aligning to TRBD2. After removal of 7 bases from V and 3 bases from J, the junction contained 9 bases not matched to a gene. The CDR3 extends over 15 amino acids. Germline V lookup: CDR1 SGHVS, CDR2 FQNEAQ. Complete variable domain (other parts from reference TRBV7-8 and TRBJ2-7): GAGVSQSPRYKVAKRGQDVALRCDPISGHVSLFWYQQALGQGPEFLTYFQNEAQLDKSGLPSDRFFAERPEGSVSTLKIQRTQQEDSAVYLCASNPKSGRDYEQYFGPGTRLTVT.

The gene calls are TRBV28 and TRBJ2-3; perhaps TRBD2 as D (5 bases). Trimming removed 3 bases from V and 4 bases from J, with 17 bases in between. Germline V lookup: CDR1 MDHEN, CDR2 SYDVKM. The CDR3 loop spans 16 amino acids. In DNA, the CDR3 is TGTGCCAGCAGTTTTACCACCCCCGGGGAATCAGATACGCAGTATTTT. Residues: CASSFTTPGESDTQYF. The variable domain in full, completed from reference TRBV28 and TRBJ2-3, reads DVKVTQSSRYLVKRTGEKVFLECVQDMDHENMFWYRQDPGLGLRLIYFSYDVKMKEKGDIPEGYSVSREKKERFSLILESASTNQTSMYLCASSFTTPGESDTQYFGPGTRLTVL.

Comment on this clone: At one boundary the junction diverges from the germline segment, which might be a read error. The chain employs TRBV28 and TRBJ2-7; 8 bases are a match to TRBD1. CDR1 is MDHEN and CDR2 is SYDVKM in the germline V gene. The CDR3 is 10 residues long. CDR3 protein: CASSGGQANF. The DNA of the CDR3 is TGTGCCAGCAGTGGGGGACAGGCCAACTTC.

This sequence joins TRBV5-4 and TRBJ1-4; 7 nucleotides line up with TRBD1. CDR3 length equals 13 residues. Germline CDR1 SGHNT, CDR2 YYREEE (reference sequence). Germline trimming cut 7 bases from V and 7 bases from J; bases unmatched to any gene: 7. This CDR3 reads CASPRGAFEKLFF. CDR3 coding DNA: TGTGCCAGCCCCAGGGGGGCTTTTGAAAAACTGTTTTTT.

J is TRBJ2-1 and V is TRBV5-8; TRBD2 matches 9 bases. This CDR3 contains 18 residues. Germline V CDR1 and CDR2: SGHTS, YDEGEE. The V gene end was trimmed by 2 bases and the J gene end by 4 bases; junction bases not matched to a gene: 13. CDR3 region: CASSFGTAGGPRYNEQFF. The CDR3 DNA reads TGTGCCAGCAGCTTTGGTACAGCGGGGGGCCCACGTTACAATGAGCAGTTCTTC.

The CDR3 protein is CASSLGDRGFETQYF. The CDR3 DNA reads TGTGCCAGCAGCTTAGGGGACAGGGGCTTCGAGACCCAGTACTTC. The chain has TRBV11-2 and TRBJ2-5, with 10 bases aligning to TRBD1. V dropped 1 base and J dropped 5; count of bases not matched to a gene: 4. The length of the CDR3 is 15 residues. Germline V gene sequence: CDR1 SGHAT, CDR2 FQNNGV.

The V gene is TRBV12-3 or TRBV12-4, the J gene TRBJ2-1; TRBD1 is a possible D gene (6 bases). V lost 8 bases and J lost 0, with 8 bases in between. The CDR3 is 13 amino acids. CDR3 amino acids: CASGQISYNEQFF. The CDR3 DNA reads as TGTGCCAGCGGACAGATCTCCTACAATGAGCAGTTCTTC.

The V gene is TRBV5-1, the J gene TRBJ1-1; 8 nucleotides match TRBD1. V shed 4 bases and J 4 bases; nucleotides not matched to a gene: 3. Germline V gene data show CDR1 as SGHRS and CDR2 as YFSETQ. This CDR3 is 13 amino acids long. The CDR3 nucleotides are TGCGCCAGCAGCCCCGGGACAGGCACTGAAGCTTTCTTT. Translating gives CASSPGTGTEAFF.

The gene calls are TRBV14 and TRBJ1-2; 9 positions match TRBD1. The V gene's germline CDR1 is SGHDN and CDR2 FVKESK. The CDR3 is 13 amino acids. V lost 8 bases, J lost 4 bases, and 5 bases stayed unmatched. The CDR3 is CASVRTGAYGYTF. Here the CDR3 DNA reads TGTGCCAGCGTGCGGACAGGGGCCTATGGCTACACCTTC.

The chain recombines TRBV21-1 with TRBJ1-1; the table calls TRBD1, which could not be checked here. TRBV21-1 is a pseudogene segment. The CDR3 is 17 residues long. The CDR3 spells CASSIPRDRGMNTEAFF. The CDR3 DNA reads as TGTGCCAGCAGCATCCCCCGGGACAGGGGGATGAACACTGAAGCTTTCTTT.

The CDR3 reads CASSMGGSQPQHF. The DNA of the CDR3 is TGTGCCAGCAGTATGGGGGGGAGTCAGCCCCAGCATTTT. V gene TRBV2 combines with J gene TRBJ1-5, with a weak D call TRBD1 (5 bases). The V and J ends lost 5 bases and 6 bases respectively, with 11 bases between them. The CDR3 has 13 amino acids. The germline V gene encodes CDR1 SNHLY and CDR2 FYNNEI.

In regard to this clone: The junction departs from germline at one end; a sequencing error may be responsible. The J gene is TRBJ1-1, the V gene TRBV6-5, with 8 positions matching TRBD1. The CDR3 is 13 amino acids. CDR1 and CDR2 (germline): MNHEY, SVGAGI. CDR3 in DNA: TGTGCCAGCAGTTACCGGCGGCAGGGGGCCATGCTCTTT. This codes for CASSYRRQGAMLF.

About this clone itself: Other DNA sequences from this sample encode an identical CDR3 as well. The chain combines TRBV9 with TRBJ2-7, with 9 bases lining up with TRBD1. The length of the CDR3 is 15 residues. Germline CDR1 is SGDLS and CDR2 is YYNGEE. V shed 0 bases and J 0 bases; nucleotides not matched to a gene: 1. Written as DNA, the CDR3 is TGTGCCAGCAGCGTAGGACAGGGGGACTCCTACGAGCAGTACTTC. Translation: CASSVGQGDSYEQYF.

The chain has TRBV6-5 and TRBJ1-4; tentative D call: TRBD1 (6 bases). CDR3 length equals 13 residues. Germline V gene lookup returns CDR1 MNHEY and CDR2 SVGAGI. The CDR3 loop is CATKGGAGEKLFF. DNA of the CDR3: TGTGCGACCAAAGGGGGGGCAGGCGAAAAACTGTTTTTT.

Written as DNA, the CDR3 is TGTGCCATCAGTGACCCAGCGGGGGGCTATGAGCAGTTCTTC. It translates to CAISDPAGGYEQFF. The chain employs TRBV10-3 and TRBJ2-1; the match to TRBD2 covers 9 bases. Germline V gene data show CDR1 as ENHRY and CDR2 as SYGVKD. This CDR3 comprises 14 residues. The V and J ends lost 3 bases and 8 bases, in that order; junction bases with no gene match: 5.

The V gene is TRBV9, the J gene TRBJ2-2; TRBD1 is a possible D gene (6 bases). The CDR3 sequence is 14 residues long. V lost 2 bases and J lost 5, with 10 bases in between. CDR1 and CDR2 from the germline V gene are SGDLS and YYNGEE. The chain's CDR3 is CASSVEGTTGELFF. CDR3 nucleotides: TGTGCCAGCAGCGTCGAAGGGACAACCGGGGAGCTGTTTTTT.